The clone carrying this T cell receptor (beta chain) has a handful of counts. The beta constant-region primer was an equimolar mix of two oligonucleotides covering TRBC1 and TRBC2. Ligated cDNA was amplified by four rounds of PCR with nested alpha and beta constant-region primers and SP2. MiXCR, run by TCRdb on the UMI-ligation and nested PCR reads, gives a single entry per CDR3 protein. The sample has 100,000 to 150,000 distinct CDR3 sequences; 36% are singletons. V lost 0 bases, J lost 5 bases, and 1 base lay in between. CDR3 length: 11 residues. The V gene's germline CDR1 is ENHRY and CDR2 SYGVKD. This specimen belongs to a study of naive and memory T cell subsets.

The sequence came from a human donor in good health. The chain has TRBV10-3 and TRBJ1-2; D gene unclear. The sample was central memory CD4+ T cells from blood. This CDR3 reads CAISESYGYTF. The CDR3, as DNA: TGTGCCATCAGTGAGTCTTATGGCTACACCTTC.